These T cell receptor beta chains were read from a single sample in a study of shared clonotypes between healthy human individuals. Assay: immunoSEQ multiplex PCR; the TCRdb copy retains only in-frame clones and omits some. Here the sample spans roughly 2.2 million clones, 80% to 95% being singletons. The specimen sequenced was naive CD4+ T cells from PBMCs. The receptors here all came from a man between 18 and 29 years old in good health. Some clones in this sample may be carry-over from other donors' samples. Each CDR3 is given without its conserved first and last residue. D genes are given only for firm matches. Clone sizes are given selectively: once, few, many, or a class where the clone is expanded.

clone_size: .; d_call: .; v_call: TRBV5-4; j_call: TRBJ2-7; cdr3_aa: ASSLFGVPLEQY
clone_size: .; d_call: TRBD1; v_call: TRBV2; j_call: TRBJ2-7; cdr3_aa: ASSVLRTGSSYEQY
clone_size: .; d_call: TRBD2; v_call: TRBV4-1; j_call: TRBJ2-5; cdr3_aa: ASSQGTSGSETQY
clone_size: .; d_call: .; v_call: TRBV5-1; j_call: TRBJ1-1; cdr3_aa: ASSKVVGGYQAF
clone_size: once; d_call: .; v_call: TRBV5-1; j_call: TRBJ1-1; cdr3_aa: ASSPGQDTEAF
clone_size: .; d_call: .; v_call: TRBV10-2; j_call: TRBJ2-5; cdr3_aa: ASSEEETQY
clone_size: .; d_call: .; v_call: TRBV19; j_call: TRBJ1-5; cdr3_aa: ASRAIRWGVAGNQPQH
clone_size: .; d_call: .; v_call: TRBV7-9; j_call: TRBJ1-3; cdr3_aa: ASSLAGQTGNTIY
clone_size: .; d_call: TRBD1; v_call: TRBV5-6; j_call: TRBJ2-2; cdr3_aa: ASSPGTGYTGELF
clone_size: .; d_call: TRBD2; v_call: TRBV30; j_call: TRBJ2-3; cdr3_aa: AWSAGLAGLADTQY
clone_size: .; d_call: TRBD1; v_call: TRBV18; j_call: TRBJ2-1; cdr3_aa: ASSPDGTGKNEQF